This is a list of T cell receptor beta chains from one sample in a study of blood T cells in healthy people across ages. TCRdb reanalysed the 5' RACE reads using MiXCR and keeps one entry per CDR3 protein. Of approximately 1.5 million distinct CDR3 sequences in the sample, roughly 32% are singletons; the top ten hold approximately 10%. The specimen sequenced was blood. Source of these receptors: a woman under 40 in good health. CDR3s include the opening cysteine and the closing phenylalanine or tryptophan.

v_call cdr3_aa
TRBV5-1 CASNLLDKGYEQYF
TRBV4-1 CASSPGAADYNSPLHF
TRBV15 CATSRDVSGTSPKAYEQYF
TRBV29-1 CSVVPDGTEAFF
TRBV7-2 CASSLVTMEGPYVADTQYF
TRBV28 CASSGPRGVQETQYF
TRBV27 CASSYRGMGSYEQYF
TRBV29-1 CSVGRAAGEKLFF
TRBV29-1 CSVDSNSYEQYF
TRBV9 CASSVDLSYNSPLHF
TRBV5-1 CASSFAGGEESPLHF
TRBV7-3 CASSPVSGRRADTQYF
TRBV15 CATSVYRANPYNEQFF
TRBV3-1 CASSQRADEQYF
TRBV28 CASSFLGAKDIQYF
TRBV7-2 CASSFLPRGTYMNTEAFF
TRBV6-2/TRBV6-3 CASSYSIEGGYYEQYF
TRBV4-1 CASSLRTGDSEQYF
TRBV5-1 CASSLSRGLSYEQYF
TRBV18 CASSPASRQQPQHF
TRBV12-3/TRBV12-4 CASSIYPSDYNEQFF
TRBV15 CATSRDHGRGEQYF
TRBV20-1 CSAETSGVYNEQYF
TRBV10-3 CAIRAGTGGQETQYF
TRBV30 CAWEGLATQSPDTQYF
TRBV20-1 CSARDGQPPGQPQHF
TRBV5-1 CASSLYTGVNEQFF
TRBV7-9 CASTNGAKLAKNIQYF
TRBV7-9 CASSLGPAVYSGYTF
TRBV4-2 CASSQEAPVGTGELFF
TRBV12-3/TRBV12-4 CASSTPSRDRVHGYTF
TRBV4-1 CASSQERGDTQYF
TRBV30 CAWSEERDRETQYF